Below are 16 T cell receptor beta chains sequenced from a single sample in a study of blood T cell repertoires in COVID-19. Profiled with immunoSEQ multiplex PCR; TCRdb holds only in-frame clones, not every one. The sample includes about 83,000 clones, 86% of them seen just once. Sequenced material: peripheral blood. The source is an elderly woman in a cohort sampled during active or convalescent COVID-19.

This clone was seen once. The chain links TRBV5-1 to TRBJ1-4; D ambiguous. This CDR3 is 14 amino acids long. CDR1 is SGHRS, CDR2 YFSETQ, per germline. V lost 4 bases to trimming and J lost 0 bases, with 7 bases between them. The CDR3 DNA reads as TGCGCCAGCAGCCCCGGGACAACTAATGAAAAACTGTTTTTT. Translated, it gives CASSPGTTNEKLFF.

V and J are TRBV6-5 and TRBJ1-6; TRBD1 might be the D (6 bases). V lost 6 bases to trimming and J lost 10 bases, with 10 bases between them. The germline V gene has CDR1 MNHEY and CDR2 SVGAGI. The CDR3 runs 12 residues. As DNA, the CDR3 is TGTGCCAGCAGGGGGGCAACCTCACCCCTCCACTTT. Translating gives CASRGATSPLHF.

The rearrangement joins TRBV19 to TRBJ1-4; 10 bases align to TRBD1. CDR1 is LNHDA and CDR2 is SQIVND in the germline V gene (reference sequence). The V and J ends lost 3 bases and 5 bases, in that order; junction bases with no gene match: 6. CDR3 size: 16 residues. The CDR3 bases are TGTGCCAGTAGTATGGCCCGGGGACAGGGGAATGAAAAACTGTTTTTT. It specifies CASSMARGQGNEKLFF.

The genes are TRBV11-2 and TRBJ1-2; D is possibly TRBD1 (5 bases). From germline, CDR1 is SGHAT and CDR2 FQNNGV. This CDR3 comprises 12 residues. V lost 5 bases and J 8 bases, leaving 12 bases between the germline ends. CDR3 nucleotide sequence: TGTGCCAGCAGCAAAGAAGGGGTCGGCTACACCTTC. Its translation: CASSKEGVGYTF.

This clone was seen just once. This chain joins TRBV12-5 and TRBJ2-3, with 7 nucleotides matching TRBD2. The V segment lost 3 bases and the J segment 0 bases; nucleotides outside the gene matches: 15. Germline-derived CDR1 and CDR2 are LGHNT and FRNRAP. The CDR3 length is 19 residues. The CDR3 spells CASGFSLAVDLSSTDTQYF. CDR3 nucleotide sequence: TGTGCTAGTGGTTTCAGCCTAGCGGTAGACCTATCTAGCACAGATACGCAGTATTTT.

This clone was seen a few times. The rearrangement links TRBV9 to TRBJ2-2; TRBD2 matches 8 bases. CDR1 and CDR2 (germline): SGDLS, YYNGEE. The CDR3 spans 16 residues. The V segment lost 0 bases and the J segment 2 bases; nucleotides outside the gene matches: 3. The CDR3 DNA sequence: TGTGCCAGCAGCGTAGCACTAGCGGTAAACACCGGGGAGCTGTTTTTT. Its protein is CASSVALAVNTGELFF.

This clone was counted a few times. The rearrangement joins TRBV12-3 or TRBV12-4 to TRBJ2-1; D unclear. Trimming removed 4 bases from V and 9 bases from J, with 7 bases in between. The CDR3 runs 11 residues. The CDR3 nucleotides are TGTGCCAGCAGTTCTAGAGTTGAGCAGTTCTTC. Translating gives CASSSRVEQFF.

The chain carries TRBV6-6 and TRBJ1-2; 9 positions match TRBD1. The CDR3 extends over 15 amino acids. Trimming removed 4 bases from V and 6 bases from J; junction bases left unmatched: 9. Germline V gene sequence: CDR1 MNHNY, CDR2 SVGAGI (reference sequence). CDR3 DNA sequence: TGTGCCAGCAGTTCCGGGACAGGGATAATCAATGGCTACACCTTC. It codes for CASSSGTGIINGYTF.

The V gene is TRBV10-2, the J gene TRBJ1-1, with 7 bases that match TRBD1. V was pared by 6 bases and J by 4 bases, with 8 bases of the junction left unmatched. The germline gives CDR1 WSHSY, CDR2 SAAADI. The CDR3 runs to 14 residues. The CDR3 protein is CASRVIGTVTEAFF. For the CDR3, the DNA is TGCGCCAGCAGGGTAATAGGGACAGTCACTGAAGCTTTCTTT.

This clone appeared once. CDR3 protein: CSASLTGEQYF. The CDR3, as DNA: TGCAGTGCTAGTTTAACGGGGGAGCAGTACTTC. This chain links TRBV20-1 with TRBJ2-7; D is perhaps TRBD2 (5 bases). Per the germline V gene, CDR1 is DFQATT and CDR2 is SNEGSKA (reference sequence). Deletions cut 3 bases from V and 7 bases from J, with 10 bases between. CDR3 length equals 11 residues.

The J gene is TRBJ2-1, the V gene TRBV7-9; TRBD2 agrees at 7 bases. Germline loops: CDR1 SEHNR, CDR2 FQNEAQ (reference sequence). The CDR3 runs to 13 residues. Germline trimming cut 1 base from V and 15 bases from J; bases unmatched to any gene: 9. The CDR3 spells CASSLVIGEGWFF. As DNA, the CDR3 is TGTGCCAGCAGCTTAGTTATAGGGGAGGGATGGTTCTTC.

The chain couples TRBV28 to TRBJ2-3; 8 bases agree with TRBD2. V lost 6 bases and J lost 1; bases outside the gene matches: 3. Per the germline V gene, CDR1 is MDHEN and CDR2 is SYDVKM. The CDR3 spans 14 residues. The CDR3 nucleotides read TGTGCCAGCAGGTTAGCGGGACGCACAGATACGCAGTATTTT. Its protein is CASRLAGRTDTQYF.

V gene TRBV7-3 combines with J gene TRBJ1-1, with D unclear. This CDR3 has 14 amino acids. Germline V CDR1 and CDR2: SGHTA, FQGTGA. V gave up 1 base and J gave up 1 base, with 7 bases separating them. In DNA, the CDR3 is TGTGCCAGCAGCTTAATGGCAGGGAACACTGAAGCTTTCTTT. Encoded protein: CASSLMAGNTEAFF.

The rearrangement links TRBV5-6 to TRBJ2-5; TRBD2 is a possible D gene (7 bases). The CDR3 consists of 17 residues. Germline V CDR1 and CDR2: SGHDT, YYEEEE. With 4 bases removed from V and 2 bases from J, the gap between germline ends came to 21 bases. CDR3 in amino acids: CASSLGGGGEIQETQYF. The CDR3 DNA sequence: TGTGCCAGCAGCCTCGGGGGAGGGGGTGAGATTCAAGAGACCCAGTACTTC. Together with reference TRBV5-6 and TRBJ2-5, the CDR3 gives the full variable domain: DAGVTQSPTHLIKTRGQQVTLRCSPKSGHDTVSWYQQALGQGPQFIFQYYEEEERQRGNFPDRFSGHQFPNYSSELNVNALLLGDSALYLCASSLGGGGEIQETQYFGPGTRLLVL.

The chain joins TRBV10-3 to TRBJ1-2, with D perhaps TRBD1 (6 bases). The V and J ends lost 6 bases and 2 bases respectively, with 25 bases between them. This CDR3 is built from 18 residues. Germline V gene lookup returns CDR1 ENHRY and CDR2 SYGVKD. The CDR3 is CAIRDAGVSKADNYGYTF. CDR3 nucleotide sequence: TGTGCCATCAGAGACGCAGGGGTTTCGAAAGCTGACAACTATGGCTACACCTTC.

The chain couples TRBV28 to TRBJ1-5, with a possible D match to TRBD1 (5 bases). Germline values: CDR1 MDHEN, CDR2 SYDVKM. The CDR3 runs 11 residues. Trimming took off 6 bases at V and 6 bases at J, with 6 bases between the two ends. The CDR3, as DNA: TGTGCCAGCAGGCAGGGTCAGCCCCAGCATTTT. It specifies CASRQGQPQHF.